Shown below are 18 T cell receptor beta chains from a single sample sequenced in a study of T cell responses to AZD1222 COVID-19 vaccine. Libraries were prepared by immunoSEQ multiplex PCR; TCRdb keeps only in-frame clonotypes and omits some of them. The sample holds over 45,000 clones, around 83% seen once. The sample was peripheral blood, taken on day 0 of MenACWY control vaccination. These receptor sequences come from an adult in good health.

The chain couples TRBV24-1 to TRBJ2-7; TRBD1 is a possible D gene (5 bases). The germline V and J ends were trimmed by 3 bases and 2 bases, with 16 bases remaining between them. Germline V gene sequence: CDR1 KGHDR, CDR2 SFDVKD. This CDR3 contains 16 residues. The chain's CDR3 is CATSDEVRAIPYEQYF. Here the CDR3 DNA reads TGTGCCACCAGTGATGAGGTCAGGGCGATTCCCTACGAGCAGTACTTC.

The V call is TRBV2, the J call TRBJ2-1, with 9 nucleotides matching TRBD2. The V gene's germline CDR1 is SNHLY and CDR2 FYNNEI. The CDR3 contains 16 residues. The V segment lost 4 bases and the J segment 0 bases; nucleotides outside the gene matches: 4. CDR3 amino acids: CASSAGLAYSYNEQFF. Here the CDR3 DNA reads TGTGCCAGCAGTGCGGGACTAGCCTACTCCTACAATGAGCAGTTCTTC.

V usage is TRBV23-1 and J usage is TRBJ2-3; 9 bases fit TRBD2. TRBV23-1 is identified as an open reading frame with a role that is uncertain. J lost 4 bases, V lost 0 bases, and 11 bases had no gene match. CDR3 length: 18 residues. The CDR3 DNA is TGCGCCAGCAGTCAATCGGCCAGAGCGGGAGGTGAGGCAGATACGCAGTATTTT. It yields the protein CASSQSARAGGEADTQYF.

The chain joins TRBV19 to TRBJ2-7; D gene uncertain. Trimming removed 0 bases at V and 0 bases at J, with 9 bases between. In germline, CDR1 is LNHDA, CDR2 SQIVND (reference sequence). CDR3 size: 15 residues. CDR3 in amino acids: CASSIDTLASYEQYF. The CDR3 nucleotides read TGTGCCAGTAGTATAGACACCCTGGCCTCCTACGAGCAGTACTTC.

The chain combines TRBV4-3 with TRBJ1-1; tentatively, D is TRBD1 (6 bases). CDR1 is LGHNA, CDR2 YSLEER, per germline. CDR3 size: 15 residues. The ends were cut back, 1 base at V and 6 bases at J, with 15 bases in the middle. CDR3 sequence (DNA): TGCGCCAGCAGCCAAGCCGGGCAGGGGAGCTCTGAAGCTTTCTTT. Its translation: CASSQAGQGSSEAFF.

This clone was observed a few times. The rearrangement links TRBV19 to TRBJ1-5; possibly TRBD1 for D (5 bases). Germline V CDR1 and CDR2: LNHDA, SQIVND (reference sequence). Deletions cut 1 base from V and 1 base from J, with 8 bases between. This CDR3 region has 15 residues. CDR3 amino acids: CASSIGGRSNQPQHF. In DNA, the CDR3 is TGTGCCAGTAGTATAGGGGGACGGAGCAATCAGCCCCAGCATTTT. The variable domain in full, with the rest retrieved from reference TRBV19 and TRBJ1-5, is DGGITQSPKYLFRKEGQNVTLSCEQNLNHDAMYWYRQDPGQGLRLIYYSQIVNDFQKGDIAEGYSVSREKKESFPLTVTSAQKNPTAFYLCASSIGGRSNQPQHFGDGTRLSIL.

This rearrangement joins TRBV4-2 to TRBJ2-1, with 8 bases aligning to TRBD2. The length of the CDR3 is 15 residues. Germline V CDR1 and CDR2: LGHNA, YNFKEQ. The J segment lost 2 bases and the V segment lost 4 bases, leaving 4 bases of the junction unmatched. CDR3 residues: CASSRSGGAYNEQFF. The CDR3 DNA is TGTGCCAGCAGCCGGAGCGGGGGCGCCTACAATGAGCAGTTCTTC.

The J gene is TRBJ1-2, the V gene TRBV19; 10 bases align to TRBD1. V gave up 7 bases and J gave up 4 bases; unmatched junction bases: 15. CDR3 length: 17 residues. Germline loops: CDR1 LNHDA, CDR2 SQIVND (reference sequence). DNA of the CDR3: TGTGCCAGTATCTCAAGTGGGACAGGGGAACGGGTCTATGGCTACACCTTC. Translation: CASISSGTGERVYGYTF.

This clone was counted only a few times. The rearrangement links TRBV11-2 to TRBJ2-7; no clear D gene. Looked up from germline, CDR1 is SGHAT and CDR2 is FQNNGV. Trimming removed 5 bases at V and 2 bases at J, with 13 bases between. The CDR3 runs to 14 residues. CDR3 in amino acids: CASSITRSTYEQYF. CDR3 DNA sequence: TGTGCCAGCAGCATAACACGGAGTACCTACGAGCAGTACTTC.

The chain combines TRBV10-3 with TRBJ2-3, with TRBD2 as a possible D gene (8 bases). V was shortened by 6 bases and J by 3 bases, with 28 bases between the two germline ends. The CDR3 spans 19 residues. The germline CDR1 and CDR2 sequences are ENHRY and SYGVKD. The CDR3 loop is CAISFTGVGSGSGTDTQYF. DNA for the CDR3: TGTGCCATCAGCTTTACAGGGGTCGGAAGCGGGAGCGGGACAGATACGCAGTATTTT.

J is TRBJ1-2 and V is TRBV28; unclear D gene. Germline CDR1 MDHEN, CDR2 SYDVKM. V lost 2 bases and J lost 4, with 5 bases in between. This CDR3 has 12 residues. In DNA form, the CDR3 reads TGTGCCAGCAGTTTAGAAATCTATGGCTACACCTTC. Its translation: CASSLEIYGYTF.

This chain uses TRBV19 with TRBJ2-3; a weak D match, TRBD1 (6 bases). Germline CDR1 is LNHDA and CDR2 is SQIVND (reference sequence). Trimming cost V 4 bases and J 0 bases, with 14 bases left between them. There are 16 residues in the CDR3. Written as DNA, the CDR3 is TGTGCCAGTAGTAGACAGCCGGGACACAGCACAGATACGCAGTATTTT. Residues: CASSRQPGHSTDTQYF. Variable domain in full (rest from reference TRBV19 and TRBJ2-3): DGGITQSPKYLFRKEGQNVTLSCEQNLNHDAMYWYRQDPGQGLRLIYYSQIVNDFQKGDIAEGYSVSREKKESFPLTVTSAQKNPTAFYLCASSRQPGHSTDTQYFGPGTRLTVL.

The chain joins TRBV4-3 to TRBJ2-2; possible D gene TRBD1, 5 bases. CDR3 length: 16 amino acids. Germline lookup yields CDR1 LGHNA and CDR2 YSLEER. V was shortened by 0 bases and J by 3 bases, with 11 bases between the two germline ends. The CDR3 nucleotides read TGCGCCAGCAGCCAAGACGTAGGGGTCTACACCGGGGAGCTGTTTTTT. Translating it yields CASSQDVGVYTGELFF.

The V gene is TRBV5-1, the J gene TRBJ2-3, with D perhaps being TRBD1 or TRBD2 (6 bases each). Germline V gene lookup returns CDR1 SGHRS and CDR2 YFSETQ. Between the trimmed V and J ends, which lost 4 bases and 2 bases, there was a span of 14 bases. The CDR3 consists of 15 residues. CDR3: CASSLGGHYTDTQYF. DNA for the CDR3: TGCGCCAGCAGCCTGGGGGGACACTACACAGATACGCAGTATTTT.

The V and J genes are TRBV21-1 and TRBJ2-7; TRBD1 is the table's D call and was not checked against the DNA. TRBV21-1 is listed as a pseudogene. The CDR3 covers 16 residues. The CDR3 region is CASSLPSHPGGDEQYF. CDR3 sequence (DNA): TGTGCCAGCAGCCTTCCGAGTCACCCAGGGGGCGACGAGCAGTACTTC.

This clone was observed a handful of times. The V call is TRBV3-1 (or the pseudogene TRBV3-2), the J call TRBJ2-5; 10 bases map to TRBD2. Germline assignment: CDR1 LGHDT and CDR2 YNNKEL (reference sequence). V shed 4 bases, J shed 8 bases, and the junction held 16 bases outside the gene matches. CDR3 size: 17 residues. The CDR3 bases are TGTGCCAGCAGCCCAGACCCCGGACTAGCGGCCCGGGGAACCCAGTACTTC. As protein: CASSPDPGLAARGTQYF.

The V and J genes are TRBV10-2 and TRBJ2-2; D is unclear. Deletions cut 7 bases from V and 0 bases from J, with 9 bases between. Germline V CDR1 and CDR2: WSHSY, SAAADI. This CDR3 has 14 amino acids. CDR3 DNA sequence: TGCGCCAGCATCTCGAGAGCGAACACCGGGGAGCTGTTTTTT. The encoded protein is CASISRANTGELFF.

This rearrangement joins TRBV4-2 to TRBJ2-7; D remains unclear. CDR3 size: 14 residues. Germline values: CDR1 LGHNA, CDR2 YNFKEQ. V lost 3 bases and J lost 0, with 9 bases in between. DNA for the CDR3: TGTGCCAGCAGCCAGCCAGGAACCTCCTACGAGCAGTACTTC. It specifies CASSQPGTSYEQYF.